What follows are 10 T cell receptor beta chains derived from one specimen sequenced in a study of blood T cell repertoires in COVID-19. Repertoires were generated with immunoSEQ multiplex PCR, while TCRdb's copy carries only in-frame clones and drops some. The table records more than 200,000 clones, around four fifths of them present only once. The sample comprised peripheral blood. The receptors were sampled from a woman over 75 with COVID-19, enrolled during active disease.

The chain has TRBV5-1 and TRBJ2-1; 9 positions match TRBD2. The CDR3 is 16 residues long. The germline V gene encodes CDR1 SGHRS and CDR2 YFSETQ. With V trimmed by 2 bases and J by 7 bases, 10 bases remained unmatched. CDR3 in DNA: TGCGCCAGCAGCTTAATGGCTAGCGGGGCTGAAAATGAGCAGTTCTTC. This codes for CASSLMASGAENEQFF.

This rearrangement joins TRBV5-1 to TRBJ2-7; the match to TRBD2 covers 8 bases. CDR3 length: 14 residues. J lost 8 bases, V lost 0 bases, and 7 bases had no gene match. Germline CDR1 is SGHRS and CDR2 is YFSETQ. CDR3 in amino acids: CASSLALSGDQQYF. In DNA, the CDR3 is TGCGCCAGCAGCTTGGCGCTTAGCGGGGACCAGCAGTACTTC. Supplemented by reference TRBV5-1 and TRBJ2-7, the full variable domain reads KAGVTQTPRYLIKTRGQQVTLSCSPISGHRSVSWYQQTPGQGLQFLFEYFSETQRNKGNFPGRFSGRQFSNSRSEMNVSTLELGDSALYLCASSLALSGDQQYFGPGTRLTVT.

The rearrangement joins TRBV6-1 to TRBJ1-2; tentatively, D is TRBD1 (5 bases). CDR1 MNHNS and CDR2 SASEGT come from the germline V gene. This CDR3 region has 15 residues. Trimming removed 0 bases from V and 4 bases from J, with 12 bases in between. CDR3 amino acids: CASSEAGLGSYGYTF. In DNA, the CDR3 is TGTGCCAGCAGTGAAGCGGGGCTCGGAAGCTATGGCTACACCTTC.

The CDR3 DNA is TGTGCCAGCAGCTTAGGAGACGAGCAGTACTTC. It encodes CASSLGDEQYF. The chain is built from TRBV7-2 and TRBJ2-7; no clear D gene. The CDR3 consists of 11 residues. Deletions cut 1 base from V and 5 bases from J, with 3 bases between. Germline V gene data show CDR1 as SGHTA and CDR2 as FQGNSA.

The V gene is TRBV7-9, the J gene TRBJ2-1; 10 nucleotides agree with TRBD2. The CDR3 has 15 amino acids. The junction had 10 bases not matched to a gene; V was cut back by 4 bases and J by 10 bases. Per germline, CDR1 SEHNR and CDR2 FQNEAQ (reference sequence). Here the CDR3 DNA reads TGTGCCAGCAGCTCTTTAGGACTAGCGGTTTGGGAGCAGTTCTTC. It is translated as CASSSLGLAVWEQFF.

The chain carries TRBV2 and TRBJ1-2; 9 bases line up with TRBD1. J lost 4 bases, V lost 4 bases, and 4 bases had no gene match. CDR1 is SNHLY, CDR2 FYNNEI, per germline. CDR3 length: 14 amino acids. In DNA, the CDR3 is TGTGCCAGCAGTGTTAGGGGACAGGGCTATGGCTACACCTTC. Amino acids: CASSVRGQGYGYTF.

This clone was seen a handful of times. The chain couples TRBV2 to TRBJ1-2; no clear D gene. Deletions cut 4 bases from V and 1 base from J, with 7 bases between. The CDR3 is 13 residues long. CDR1 SNHLY and CDR2 FYNNEI come from the germline V gene. The CDR3 DNA reads as TGTGCCAGCAGTGCTGAGATTAACTATGGCTACACCTTC. Amino acid sequence: CASSAEINYGYTF.

The chain combines TRBV6-1 with TRBJ1-5; maybe TRBD1 (5 bases). Germline CDR1 reads MNHNS; CDR2 reads SASEGT. The CDR3 is 16 residues long. V lost 2 bases to trimming and J lost 3 bases, with 14 bases between them. The CDR3: CASSEPGGPINQPQHF. The CDR3 nucleotides are TGTGCCAGCAGTGAACCGGGGGGTCCGATCAATCAGCCCCAGCATTTT.

CDR3 protein: CASREGQGGYNEQFF. The CDR3 region has the DNA TGTGCCAGCAGAGAGGGACAGGGCGGCTACAATGAGCAGTTCTTC. The chain uses TRBV13 and TRBJ2-1, with 9 bases that match TRBD1. Trimming removed 6 bases from V and 3 bases from J; junction bases left unmatched: 6. The CDR3 loop spans 15 amino acids. From germline, CDR1 is PRHDT and CDR2 FYEKMQ (reference sequence).

This CDR3 reads CASSGTGVNQPQHF. The CDR3 DNA is TGTGCCAGCAGCGGGACAGGGGTCAATCAGCCCCAGCATTTT. V usage is TRBV6-2 or TRBV6-3 and J usage is TRBJ1-5, with 10 bases lining up with TRBD1. CDR3 size: 14 residues. Germline CDR1 reads MNHEY; CDR2 reads SVGEGT. Trimming took 6 bases from V and 3 from J; bases not matched to a gene: 2.